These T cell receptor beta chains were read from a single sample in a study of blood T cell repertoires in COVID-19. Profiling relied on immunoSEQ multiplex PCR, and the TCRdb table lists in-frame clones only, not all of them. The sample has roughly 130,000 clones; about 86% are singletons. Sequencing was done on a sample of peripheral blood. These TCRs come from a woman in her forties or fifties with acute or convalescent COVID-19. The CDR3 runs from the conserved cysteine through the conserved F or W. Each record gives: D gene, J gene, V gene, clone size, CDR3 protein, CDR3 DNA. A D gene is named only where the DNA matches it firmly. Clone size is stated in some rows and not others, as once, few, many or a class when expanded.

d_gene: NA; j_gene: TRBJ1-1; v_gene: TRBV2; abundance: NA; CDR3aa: CASSRGTEAFF; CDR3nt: TGTGCCAGCAGCCGCGGAACTGAAGCTTTCTTT
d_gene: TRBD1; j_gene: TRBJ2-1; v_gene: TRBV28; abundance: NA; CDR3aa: CASSSIDRGHNEQFF; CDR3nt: TGTGCCAGCAGTTCGATAGACAGGGGTCACAATGAGCAGTTCTTC
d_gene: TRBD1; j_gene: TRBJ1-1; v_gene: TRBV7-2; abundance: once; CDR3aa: CASRQGPTSGQAFF; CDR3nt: TGTGCCAGCAGACAGGGGCCAACCTCGGGACAAGCTTTCTTT
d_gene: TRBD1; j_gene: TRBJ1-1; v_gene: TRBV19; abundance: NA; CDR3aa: CASSPHRGNTEAFF; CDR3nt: TGTGCCAGTAGTCCTCACAGGGGGAACACTGAAGCTTTCTTT
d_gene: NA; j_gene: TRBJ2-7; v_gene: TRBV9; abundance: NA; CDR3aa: CASSVETTGREQYF; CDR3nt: TGTGCCAGCAGCGTAGAGACGACAGGCCGAGAGCAGTACTTC
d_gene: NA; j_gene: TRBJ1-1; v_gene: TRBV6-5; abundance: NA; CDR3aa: CASSTRPVNTEAFF; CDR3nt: TGTGCCAGCAGTACTCGTCCCGTCAACACTGAAGCTTTCTTT
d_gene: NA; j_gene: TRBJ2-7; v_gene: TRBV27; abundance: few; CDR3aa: CATWSGEQYF; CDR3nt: TGTGCCACCTGGTCGGGGGAGCAGTACTTC
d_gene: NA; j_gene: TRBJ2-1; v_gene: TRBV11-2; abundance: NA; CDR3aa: CASSLTTSSYNEQFF; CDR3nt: TGTGCCAGCAGCTTAACTACCTCCTCCTACAATGAGCAGTTCTTC
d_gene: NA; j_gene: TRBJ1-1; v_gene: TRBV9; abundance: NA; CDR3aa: CASSVKGVNTEAFF; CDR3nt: TGTGCCAGCAGCGTAAAAGGGGTGAACACTGAAGCTTTCTTT
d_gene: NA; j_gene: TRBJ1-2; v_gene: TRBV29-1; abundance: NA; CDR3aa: CSVSGARDGYTF; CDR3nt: TGCAGCGTTTCAGGGGCTCGAGATGGCTACACCTTC
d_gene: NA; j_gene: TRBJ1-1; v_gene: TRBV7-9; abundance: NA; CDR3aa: CASSSLQGADTEAFF; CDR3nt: TGTGCCAGCAGCTCCTTACAAGGGGCGGACACTGAAGCTTTCTTT
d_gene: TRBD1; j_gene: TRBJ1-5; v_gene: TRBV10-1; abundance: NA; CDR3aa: CASSESDRVGNQPQHF; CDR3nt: TGCGCCAGCAGTGAGTCAGACAGGGTGGGCAATCAGCCCCAGCATTTT
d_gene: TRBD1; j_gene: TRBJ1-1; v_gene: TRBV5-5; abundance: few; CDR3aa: CASSVTQGALPTEAFF; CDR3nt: TGTGCCAGCAGCGTGACCCAGGGGGCGCTCCCCACTGAAGCTTTCTTT
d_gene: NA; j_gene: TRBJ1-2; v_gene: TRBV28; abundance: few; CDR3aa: CASSLAQGFYGYTF; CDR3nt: TGTGCCAGCAGTTTAGCGCAGGGTTTCTATGGCTACACCTTC
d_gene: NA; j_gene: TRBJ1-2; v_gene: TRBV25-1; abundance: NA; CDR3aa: CASSEEYFYGYTF; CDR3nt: TGTGCCAGCAGTGAAGAGTACTTCTATGGCTACACCTTC
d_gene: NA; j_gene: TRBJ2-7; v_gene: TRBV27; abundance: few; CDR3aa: CASSRQGGYEQYF; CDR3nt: TGTGCCAGCAGCCGTCAGGGTGGGTACGAGCAGTACTTC
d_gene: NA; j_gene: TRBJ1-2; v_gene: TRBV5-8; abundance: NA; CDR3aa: CASSLRGWGNYGYTF; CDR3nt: TGTGCCAGCAGCTTGAGGGGGTGGGGGAACTATGGCTACACCTTC
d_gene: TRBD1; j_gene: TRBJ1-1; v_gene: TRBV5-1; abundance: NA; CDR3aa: CASQRDRDTEAFF; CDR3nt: TGCGCCAGCCAGAGGGACAGGGACACTGAAGCTTTCTTT
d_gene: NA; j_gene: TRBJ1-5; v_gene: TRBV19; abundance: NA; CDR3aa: CASSIGRDQPQHF; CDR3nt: TGTGCCAGTAGTATAGGCCGAGATCAGCCCCAGCATTTT
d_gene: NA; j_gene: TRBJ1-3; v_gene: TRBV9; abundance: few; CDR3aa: CASSKGDRPGNTIYF; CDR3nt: TGTGCCAGCTCAAAGGGGGATAGACCTGGAAACACCATATATTTT
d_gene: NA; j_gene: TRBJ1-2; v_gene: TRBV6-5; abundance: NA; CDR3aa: CASTEGGFSYTF; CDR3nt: TGTGCCAGCACGGAAGGAGGATTCAGCTACACCTTC
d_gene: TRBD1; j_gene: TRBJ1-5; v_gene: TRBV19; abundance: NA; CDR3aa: CASTDRGPSGQPQHF; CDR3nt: TGTGCCAGCACCGACAGGGGGCCTTCAGGGCAGCCCCAGCATTTT
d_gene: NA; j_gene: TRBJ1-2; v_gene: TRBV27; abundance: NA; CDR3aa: CASSPQGMIDYGYTF; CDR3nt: TGTGCCAGCAGCCCCCAGGGGATGATAGACTATGGCTACACCTTC
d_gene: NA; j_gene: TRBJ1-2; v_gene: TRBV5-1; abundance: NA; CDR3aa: CASAQGGANYGYTF; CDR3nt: TGCGCCAGCGCACAGGGTGGGGCTAACTATGGCTACACCTTC
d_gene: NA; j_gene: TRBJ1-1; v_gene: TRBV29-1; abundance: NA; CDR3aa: CSVERRNGEAFF; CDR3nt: TGCAGCGTGGAGAGACGGAACGGTGAAGCTTTCTTT
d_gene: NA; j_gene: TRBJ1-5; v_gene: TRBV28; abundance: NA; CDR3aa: CASSFANTGRGNQPQHF; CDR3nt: TGTGCCAGCAGTTTCGCTAACACAGGGCGGGGCAATCAGCCCCAGCATTTT
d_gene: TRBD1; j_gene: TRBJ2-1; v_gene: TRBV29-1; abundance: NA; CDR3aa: CSVSFHRDRGREQFF; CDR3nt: TGCAGCGTCTCCTTCCACCGGGACAGGGGGCGTGAGCAGTTCTTC
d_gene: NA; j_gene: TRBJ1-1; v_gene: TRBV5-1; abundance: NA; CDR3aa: CASRGQGSVNTEAFF; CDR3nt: TGCGCCAGCAGGGGGCAGGGCTCAGTGAACACTGAAGCTTTCTTT
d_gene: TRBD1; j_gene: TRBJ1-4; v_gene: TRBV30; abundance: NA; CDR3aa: CAWSLGQGKATNEKLFF; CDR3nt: TGTGCCTGGAGCCTGGGACAGGGAAAAGCAACTAATGAAAAACTGTTTTTT
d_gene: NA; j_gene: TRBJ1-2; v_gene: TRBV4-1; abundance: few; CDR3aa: CASSQANRPYGYTF; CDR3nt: TGCGCCAGCAGCCAAGCCAACAGACCCTATGGCTACACCTTC
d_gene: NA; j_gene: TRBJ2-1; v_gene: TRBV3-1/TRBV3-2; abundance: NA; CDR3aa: CASSQGGGGSNEQFF; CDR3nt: TGTGCCAGCAGCCAAGGGGGGGGCGGGTCCAATGAGCAGTTCTTC
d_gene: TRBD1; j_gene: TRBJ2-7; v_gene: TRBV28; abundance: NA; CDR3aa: CASSRTGSYEQYF; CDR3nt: TGTGCCAGCAGCCGGACAGGGTCCTACGAGCAGTACTTC
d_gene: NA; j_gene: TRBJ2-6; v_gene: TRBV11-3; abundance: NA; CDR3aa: CASSPGWAQGANVLTF; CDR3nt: TGTGCCAGCAGCCCTGGTTGGGCACAGGGGGCCAACGTCCTGACTTTC
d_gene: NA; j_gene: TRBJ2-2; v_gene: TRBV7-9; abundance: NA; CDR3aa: CASSLEVQENTGELFF; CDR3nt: TGTGCCAGCAGCTTAGAAGTCCAGGAGAACACCGGGGAGCTGTTTTTT
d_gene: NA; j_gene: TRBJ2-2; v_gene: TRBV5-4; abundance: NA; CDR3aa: CASSLEGTGELFF; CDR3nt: TGTGCCAGCAGCTTGGAGGGGACCGGGGAGCTGTTTTTT
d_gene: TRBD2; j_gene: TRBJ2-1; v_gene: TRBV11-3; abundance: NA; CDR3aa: CASSSRTSSYNEQFF; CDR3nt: TGTGCCAGCAGCTCCAGGACTAGCTCCTACAATGAGCAGTTCTTC
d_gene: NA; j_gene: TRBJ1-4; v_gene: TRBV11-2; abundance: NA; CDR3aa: CASSTLRGAINEKLFF; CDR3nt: TGTGCCAGCAGCACCCTCCGGGGGGCTATTAATGAAAAACTGTTTTTT
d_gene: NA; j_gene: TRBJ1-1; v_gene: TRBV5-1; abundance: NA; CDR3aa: CASSWTPGGGGGTEAFF; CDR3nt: TGCGCCAGCAGCTGGACCCCGGGAGGGGGAGGTGGAACTGAAGCTTTCTTT
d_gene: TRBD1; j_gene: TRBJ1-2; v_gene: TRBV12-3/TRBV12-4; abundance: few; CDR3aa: CASSSPTGDGYTF; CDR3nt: TGTGCCAGCAGTTCGCCGACAGGGGATGGCTACACCTTC
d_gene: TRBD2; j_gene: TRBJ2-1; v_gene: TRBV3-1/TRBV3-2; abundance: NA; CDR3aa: CASRRAGGPFNEQFF; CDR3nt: TGTGCCAGCAGACGGGCGGGGGGACCTTTCAATGAGCAGTTCTTC
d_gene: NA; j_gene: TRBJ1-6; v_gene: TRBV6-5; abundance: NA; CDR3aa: CASSYFALGASPLHF; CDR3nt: TGTGCCAGCAGTTACTTTGCATTGGGGGCTTCACCCCTCCACTTT
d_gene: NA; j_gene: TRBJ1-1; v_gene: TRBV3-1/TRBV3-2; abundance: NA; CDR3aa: CASSQVQGNTEAFF; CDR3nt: TGTGCCAGCAGCCAAGTTCAGGGGAACACTGAAGCTTTCTTT
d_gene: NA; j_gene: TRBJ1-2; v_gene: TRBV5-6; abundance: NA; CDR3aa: CASSLVRGTNYGYTF; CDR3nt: TGTGCCAGCAGCTTGGTAAGAGGCACTAACTATGGCTACACCTTC
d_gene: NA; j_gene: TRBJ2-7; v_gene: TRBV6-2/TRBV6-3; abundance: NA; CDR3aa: CASSYSSGILLGYEQYF; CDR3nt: TGTGCCAGCAGTTATAGTTCGGGGATTCTCCTCGGCTACGAGCAGTACTTC
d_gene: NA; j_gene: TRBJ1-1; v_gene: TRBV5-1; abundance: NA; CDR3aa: CASSLVPRARLGTEAFF; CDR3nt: TGCGCCAGCAGCTTGGTTCCCAGGGCGAGACTAGGGACTGAAGCTTTCTTT
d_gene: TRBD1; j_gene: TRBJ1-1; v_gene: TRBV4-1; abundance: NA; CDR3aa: CASSRNRGSTEAFF; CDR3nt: TGCGCCAGCAGCCGAAACAGGGGGTCAACTGAAGCTTTCTTT
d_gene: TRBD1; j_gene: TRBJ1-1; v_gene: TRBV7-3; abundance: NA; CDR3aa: CASSPFDRATEAFF; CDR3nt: TGTGCCAGCAGCCCGTTTGACAGGGCCACTGAAGCTTTCTTT
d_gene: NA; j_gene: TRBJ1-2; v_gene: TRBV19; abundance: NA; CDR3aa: CASSMWQGNNYGYTF; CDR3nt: TGTGCCAGTAGTATGTGGCAGGGGAATAACTATGGCTACACCTTC
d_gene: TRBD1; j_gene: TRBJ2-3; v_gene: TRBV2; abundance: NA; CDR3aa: CASLGPGQGMTDTQYF; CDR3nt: TGTGCCAGCCTAGGGCCGGGACAGGGTATGACAGATACGCAGTATTTT
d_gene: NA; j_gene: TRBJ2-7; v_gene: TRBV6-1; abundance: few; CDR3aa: CASSETDYEQYF; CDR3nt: TGTGCCAGCAGTGAAACAGACTACGAGCAGTACTTC
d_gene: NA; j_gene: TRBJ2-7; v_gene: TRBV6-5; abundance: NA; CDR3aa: CASSLLETYEQYF; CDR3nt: TGTGCCAGCAGCTTGCTTGAGACTTACGAGCAGTACTTC
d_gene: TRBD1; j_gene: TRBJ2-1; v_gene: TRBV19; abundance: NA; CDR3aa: CASSIGYVGTGALDEQFF; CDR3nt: TGTGCCAGTAGTATTGGTTATGTTGGGACAGGGGCCCTCGATGAGCAGTTCTTC
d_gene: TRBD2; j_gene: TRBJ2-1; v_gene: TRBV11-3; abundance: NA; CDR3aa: CASSTGLAGGQSSYNEQFF; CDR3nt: TGTGCCAGCAGCACTGGACTAGCGGGGGGGCAGAGCTCCTACAATGAGCAGTTCTTC